The 21 T cell receptor beta chains below were found in one sample sequenced in a study of OX40 agonist ivuxolimab in advanced cancers. Sequencing was performed with immunoSEQ multiplex PCR; in TCRdb, only in-frame clones are kept and a portion is missing. The sample holds about 64,000 clones; roughly 87% are singletons and the top ten take 2.8%. This sample comprised CD4+ or CD8+ T cells sorted from blood, obtained in a trial of the OX40 agonist ivuxolimab. All receptors come from an adult with an advanced solid tumor such as melanoma, head and neck, liver or kidney cancer.

This clone was counted once. The chain recombines TRBV7-2 with TRBJ2-7; 8 bases align to TRBD1. The CDR3 spans 13 residues. Germline CDR1 is SGHTA and CDR2 is FQGNSA. Trimming cost V 5 bases and J 7 bases; bases outside gene matches: 7. Here the CDR3 reads CASSQGQAREQYF. DNA for the CDR3: TGTGCCAGCAGCCAGGGACAGGCGAGGGAGCAGTACTTC.

The V gene is TRBV4-1, the J gene TRBJ2-5, with TRBD2 matching over 8 bases. CDR3 length equals 16 residues. The V segment lost 0 bases and the J segment 5 bases; nucleotides outside the gene matches: 8. CDR1 is MGHRA, CDR2 YSYEKL, per germline. CDR3 nucleotide sequence: TGCGCCAGCAGCCAAGAGCGGAGCGGGAGACGGGAGACCCAGTACTTC. Its translation: CASSQERSGRRETQYF.

The V gene is TRBV6-5, the J gene TRBJ1-4; 7 bases align to TRBD1. V gave up 6 bases and J gave up 5 bases; unmatched junction bases: 6. The CDR3 has 14 residues. The germline CDR1 and CDR2 sequences are MNHEY and SVGAGI. CDR3 region: CASSSGTVNEKLFF. The CDR3, as DNA: TGTGCCAGCAGCTCCGGGACAGTGAATGAAAAACTGTTTTTT.

The chain links TRBV18 to TRBJ2-7; no definite D call. V shed 3 bases and J shed 6 bases, with 12 bases lying between them. The CDR3 is 13 residues long. The V gene's germline CDR1 is KGHSH and CDR2 LQKENI. In DNA, the CDR3 is TGTGCCAGCTCACCGACGGTGGAAGGCGAGCAGTACTTC. As protein: CASSPTVEGEQYF.

Worth noting for this clone: Distinct nucleotide sequences in the sample also encode this CDR3. The V gene is TRBV5-4, the J gene TRBJ2-2; no clear D. Trimming removed 1 base from V and 4 bases from J, with 5 bases in between. The CDR3 consists of 13 residues. Germline values: CDR1 SGHNT, CDR2 YYREEE (reference sequence). CDR3 protein: CASSLRVTGELFF. CDR3 coding DNA: TGTGCCAGCAGCTTGCGAGTCACCGGGGAGCTGTTTTTT.

This clone has just one count. The rearrangement uses TRBV30 and TRBJ2-3; 10 bases fit TRBD2. CDR1 and CDR2 (germline): GTSNPN, SVGIG (reference sequence). The CDR3 has 20 residues. V dropped 1 base and J dropped 2; count of bases not matched to a gene: 18. This chain's CDR3 is CAWSAGTGLSGRQVTDTQYF. In DNA form, the CDR3 reads TGTGCCTGGAGTGCAGGGACTGGTCTTAGCGGGAGGCAAGTCACAGATACGCAGTATTTT.

The V call is TRBV7-2, the J call TRBJ2-5; D possibly corresponds to TRBD1 (6 bases). The germline gives CDR1 SGHTA, CDR2 FQGNSA. V was cut by 1 base and J by 5 bases, with 14 bases left in between. The CDR3 is 15 residues long. The CDR3 DNA reads TGTGCCAGCAGCTTAGTAACAGGGAATAGCGAGACCCAGTACTTC. The encoded protein is CASSLVTGNSETQYF.

The chain uses TRBV7-2 and TRBJ2-3, with TRBD2 matching over 7 bases. V gave up 3 bases and J gave up 3 bases; unmatched junction bases: 6. The germline V gene encodes CDR1 SGHTA and CDR2 FQGNSA. The CDR3 totals 15 residues. The CDR3 bases are TGTGCCAGCAGCTTTCAGGCTAGCGGAACAGATACGCAGTATTTT. It is translated as CASSFQASGTDTQYF.

The genes are TRBV2 and TRBJ2-5; unclear D gene. The CDR3 loop spans 14 amino acids. Germline CDR1 and CDR2: SNHLY and FYNNEI. The ends were cut back, 7 bases at V and 6 bases at J, with 18 bases in the middle. The CDR3 is CASTGAAQFKTQYF. CDR3 sequence (DNA): TGTGCCAGCACCGGTGCGGCCCAATTTAAGACCCAGTACTTC.

This chain connects TRBV28 to TRBJ1-5; TRBD1 aligns across 7 bases. The ends lost 2 bases at V and 4 bases at J; junction bases unmatched: 5. The CDR3 loop spans 15 amino acids. From germline, CDR1 is MDHEN and CDR2 SYDVKM. In DNA form, the CDR3 reads TGTGCCAGCAGTTTAGGGGACAGATCTAATCAGCCCCAGCATTTT. Protein product: CASSLGDRSNQPQHF.

The chain is built from TRBV5-1 and TRBJ2-1; no clear D gene. Germline loops: CDR1 SGHRS, CDR2 YFSETQ. The CDR3 spans 16 residues. Trimming removed 0 bases at V and 0 bases at J, with 10 bases between. CDR3 DNA: TGCGCCAGCAGCTTGGATCCAGGATCCTCCTACAATGAGCAGTTCTTC. This codes for CASSLDPGSSYNEQFF.

This clone was recorded only once. J is TRBJ1-5 and V is TRBV19; D not resolved. Looked up from germline, CDR1 is LNHDA and CDR2 is SQIVND (reference sequence). CDR3 length equals 15 residues. The V gene lost 0 bases and the J gene lost 8 bases, with 14 bases spanning the gap. CDR3: CASSIEASGREPQHF. Written as DNA, the CDR3 is TGTGCCAGTAGTATAGAAGCGTCCGGGAGAGAGCCCCAGCATTTT.

The chain employs TRBV5-1 and TRBJ2-2; possibly TRBD2 for D (6 bases). Between the trimmed V and J ends, which lost 4 bases and 4 bases, there was a span of 20 bases. The length of the CDR3 is 17 residues. CDR1 is SGHRS, CDR2 YFSETQ, per germline. The CDR3 protein is CASSLGPRESVTGELFF. In nucleotides, the CDR3 is TGCGCCAGCAGCCTGGGACCCCGGGAGTCGGTCACCGGGGAGCTGTTTTTT.

The rearrangement links TRBV6-5 to TRBJ2-7; 12 positions match TRBD2. The CDR3 runs to 16 residues. The germline V gene has CDR1 MNHEY and CDR2 SVGAGI. The junction had 10 bases not matched to a gene; V was cut back by 4 bases and J by 6 bases. DNA of the CDR3: TGTGCCAGCAGTTTGATACCGACTAGCGGGAGTGGCGAGCAGTACTTC. This sequence encodes CASSLIPTSGSGEQYF.

CDR3 bases: TGTGCCAGCAGCTTGGAGCTAGGGGCGGATGAAAAACTGTTTTTT. Translating it yields CASSLELGADEKLFF. The rearrangement uses TRBV5-4 and TRBJ1-4; TRBD1 might be the D (5 bases). The CDR3 totals 15 residues. Looked up from germline, CDR1 is SGHNT and CDR2 is YYREEE (reference sequence). Trimming pared 0 bases from V and 6 bases from J, leaving 12 bases between. The full variable domain, with the rest looked up from reference TRBV5-4 and TRBJ1-4, is ETGVTQSPTHLIKTRGQQVTLRCSSQSGHNTVSWYQQALGQGPQFIFQYYREEENGRGNFPPRFSGLQFPNYSSELNVNALELDDSALYLCASSLELGADEKLFFGSGTQLSVL.

This clone was seen just once. This chain connects TRBV7-9 to TRBJ2-7, with TRBD2 matching 14 bases. CDR1 and CDR2 (germline): SEHNR, FQNEAQ (reference sequence). The CDR3 consists of 15 residues. The trim removed 6 bases at V and 2 bases at J, leaving 3 bases unmatched. CDR3 nucleotides: TGTGCCAGCAGTCCGGGACTAGCGGGAGCCTACGAGCAGTACTTC. This codes for CASSPGLAGAYEQYF.

The CDR3 spells CASSEASTRNEKLFF. The CDR3 nucleotides are TGTGCCAGCAGTGAAGCGTCGACGAGGAATGAAAAACTGTTTTTT. This chain joins TRBV6-1 and TRBJ1-4, with D unresolved. V lost 0 bases and J 5 bases, leaving 10 bases between the germline ends. CDR3 length: 15 residues. Germline CDR1 MNHNS, CDR2 SASEGT.

J is TRBJ2-3 and V is TRBV19, with D uncertain. With 2 bases removed from V and 6 bases from J, the gap between germline ends came to 3 bases. The V gene's germline CDR1 is LNHDA and CDR2 SQIVND (reference sequence). There are 11 residues in the CDR3. In nucleotides, the CDR3 is TGTGCCAGTAGTATACGTGATACGCAGTATTTT. Translating it yields CASSIRDTQYF.

The chain couples TRBV5-1 to TRBJ2-1, with D maybe TRBD2 (6 bases). The V gene's germline CDR1 is SGHRS and CDR2 YFSETQ. V gave up 0 bases and J gave up 7 bases, with 14 bases separating them. This CDR3 contains 15 residues. The CDR3 is CASSLAGALWNEQFF. DNA for the CDR3: TGCGCCAGCAGCTTGGCGGGAGCTCTCTGGAATGAGCAGTTCTTC.

The rearrangement joins TRBV18 to TRBJ1-1, with unresolved D. Germline V gene sequence: CDR1 KGHSH, CDR2 LQKENI. V lost 4 bases, J lost 0 bases, and 15 bases lay in between. CDR3 length: 16 amino acids. DNA for the CDR3: TGTGCCAGCTCACAGAATGACCGGCGTTTGAACACTGAAGCTTTCTTT. Amino acids: CASSQNDRRLNTEAFF.

The V call is TRBV5-4, the J call TRBJ1-1, with D maybe TRBD1 (5 bases). The CDR3 runs to 15 residues. Per the germline V gene, CDR1 is SGHNT and CDR2 is YYREEE (reference sequence). The V and J ends lost 4 bases and 0 bases respectively, with 13 bases between them. CDR3 in DNA: TGTGCCAGCAGCCTGGACAAGAACATGAACACTGAAGCTTTCTTT. Protein: CASSLDKNMNTEAFF.